The present TCR beta chain was sequenced within a study of blood T cell repertoires in COVID-19. Original data processing: Counts of nucleated cells, estimated from reference gene primer amplification, were obtained. Sequencing used immunoSEQ multiplex PCR; TCRdb keeps in-frame clones, though not all of them. The V and J calls and clone size are taken from that table; D and trimming were inferred from the DNA. The profile covers fewer than 250,000 clones, with around 90% appearing a single time and roughly 6% taken by the ten largest. This clone appeared a single time. The sample was peripheral blood. This sequence originates from a man in his 60s who had recovered from COVID-19.

The chain's CDR3 is CASTLKSSGPGELFF. CDR3 in DNA: TGTGCCAGCACTCTAAAAAGCTCAGGGCCCGGGGAGCTGTTTTTT. The gene calls are TRBV2 and TRBJ2-2; D may be TRBD1 (5 bases). V was pared by 7 bases and J by 6 bases, with 18 bases between. The CDR3 loop spans 15 amino acids. CDR1 SNHLY and CDR2 FYNNEI come from the germline V gene. The complete variable domain, with remaining parts taken from reference TRBV2 and TRBJ2-2, reads EPEVTQTPSHQVTQMGQEVILRCVPISNHLYFYWYRQILGQKVEFLVSFYNNEISEKSEIFDDQFSVERPDGSNFTLKIRSTKLEDSAMYFCASTLKSSGPGELFFGEGSRLTVL.